One sample yielded the 20 T cell receptor beta chains listed below, sequenced in a study of blood T cell repertoires in COVID-19. Clones were read by immunoSEQ multiplex PCR, and TCRdb kept only the in-frame ones, dropping some. Here the sample spans about 220,000 clones, 70% to 90% being singletons. The specimen sequenced was peripheral blood. These TCRs come from a man in his fifties who had recovered from COVID-19.

The rearrangement joins TRBV11-2 to TRBJ2-4, with TRBD1 matching over 8 bases. The germline gives CDR1 SGHAT, CDR2 FQNNGV. This CDR3 comprises 15 residues. Trimming removed 7 bases from V and 0 bases from J; junction bases left unmatched: 5. The CDR3 is CASNPTGAAKNIQYF. In nucleotides, the CDR3 is TGTGCCAGCAACCCGACAGGGGCAGCCAAAAACATTCAGTACTTC.

The V call is TRBV30, the J call TRBJ1-5; 7 bases line up with TRBD1. The V gene's germline CDR1 is GTSNPN and CDR2 SVGIG (reference sequence). CDR3 size: 12 residues. The junction had 9 bases not matched to a gene; V was cut back by 2 bases and J by 14 bases. The CDR3 reads CAWSQGDSNKHF. The CDR3 nucleotides are TGTGCCTGGAGTCAAGGGGACAGTAATAAGCATTTT.

The chain uses TRBV21-1 and TRBJ2-2; the table's D gene call, TRBD2, was not cross checked with the DNA. TRBV21-1 is a pseudogene locus. CDR3 length equals 18 residues. The CDR3 DNA sequence: TGTGCCAGCAGCACCTGCACTAGCGGGAGTGGGAACACCGGGGAGCTGTTTTTT. It codes for CASSTCTSGSGNTGELFF.

This chain joins TRBV30 and TRBJ2-7; D is unresolved. Trimming cost V 0 bases and J 7 bases, with 10 bases left between them. The CDR3 length is 12 residues. Germline V gene lookup returns CDR1 GTSNPN and CDR2 SVGIG (reference sequence). The CDR3 coding sequence is TGTGCCTGGAGTGTACTTGGGCTGGAGCAGTACTTC. Protein product: CAWSVLGLEQYF.

The chain combines TRBV27 with TRBJ1-2; 8 nucleotides line up with TRBD1. This CDR3 spans 15 amino acids. Germline lookup yields CDR1 MNHEY and CDR2 SMNVEV (reference sequence). With 2 bases clipped from V and 4 bases from J, the junction kept 6 bases outside the gene matches. The CDR3 region is CASSLDGQGVYGYTF. CDR3 DNA sequence: TGTGCCAGCAGTTTAGATGGACAGGGCGTCTATGGCTACACCTTC.

V and J are TRBV18 and TRBJ2-7; maybe TRBD2 (5 bases). The V and J ends lost 6 bases and 10 bases respectively, with 22 bases between them. CDR1 KGHSH and CDR2 LQKENI come from the germline V gene. The CDR3 spans 14 residues. The CDR3 coding sequence is TGTGCCAGCTCCAGTTATGAGGGCCGACAACCCCAGTACTTC. Translation gives CASSSYEGRQPQYF.

The chain links TRBV5-1 to TRBJ2-1; 8 nucleotides line up with TRBD2. The germline CDR1 and CDR2 sequences are SGHRS and YFSETQ. V was clipped by 6 bases and J by 4 bases; unmatched bases: 9. This CDR3 is 15 amino acids long. The CDR3 nucleotides are TGCGCCAGCACGGGGGGGTGGCGGGATTACAATGAGCAGTTCTTC. As protein: CASTGGWRDYNEQFF.

This clone was found a few times. This chain connects TRBV27 to TRBJ2-4; D gene ambiguous. V lost 0 bases and J lost 6, with 9 bases in between. The length of the CDR3 is 14 residues. The germline V gene has CDR1 MNHEY and CDR2 SMNVEV (reference sequence). In nucleotides, the CDR3 is TGTGCCAGCAGTTTATCGAGGTTTCTAAACATTCAGTACTTC. As protein: CASSLSRFLNIQYF.

The rearrangement uses TRBV7-2 and TRBJ1-2, with 7 bases matching TRBD1. Looked up from germline, CDR1 is SGHTA and CDR2 is FQGNSA. Trimming at V came to 2 bases and at J to 8 bases, leaving 2 bases not matched to a gene. There are 12 residues in the CDR3. The CDR3 DNA sequence: TGTGCCAGCAGCTTAAGGGGGCGCGGCTACACCTTC. Residues: CASSLRGRGYTF. Full variable domain (outside the CDR3, taken from reference TRBV7-2 and TRBJ1-2): GAGVSQSPSNKVTEKGKDVELRCDPISGHTALYWYRQSLGQGLEFLIYFQGNSAPDKSGLPSDRFSAERTGGSVSTLTIQRTQQEDSAVYLCASSLRGRGYTFGSGTRLTVV.

The V gene is TRBV28, the J gene TRBJ2-1; 10 nucleotides match TRBD2. The CDR3 runs to 15 residues. Germline loops: CDR1 MDHEN, CDR2 SYDVKM. V gave up 5 bases and J gave up 7 bases; unmatched junction bases: 8. Written as DNA, the CDR3 is TGTGCCAGCAGTGCCCAGGGACTAGCGAAGAATGAGCAGTTCTTC. Translation gives CASSAQGLAKNEQFF.

The chain recombines TRBV5-1 with TRBJ2-2; 7 nucleotides align to TRBD1. In germline, CDR1 is SGHRS, CDR2 YFSETQ. Losses at the gene ends were 4 bases for V and 5 bases for J; bases not matched to a gene: 11. The CDR3 is 16 residues long. CDR3 amino acids: CASSGAQGQATGELFF. The CDR3 region has the DNA TGCGCCAGCAGCGGTGCCCAAGGACAGGCGACCGGGGAGCTGTTTTTT. Filled out from reference TRBV5-1 and TRBJ2-2, the complete variable domain reads KAGVTQTPRYLIKTRGQQVTLSCSPISGHRSVSWYQQTPGQGLQFLFEYFSETQRNKGNFPGRFSGRQFSNSRSEMNVSTLELGDSALYLCASSGAQGQATGELFFGEGSRLTVL.

The chain couples TRBV27 to TRBJ2-7; 8 bases match TRBD2. The CDR3 runs to 14 residues. With 5 bases clipped from V and 6 bases from J, the junction kept 9 bases outside the gene matches. CDR1 and CDR2 (germline): MNHEY, SMNVEV (reference sequence). The CDR3 DNA reads TGTGCCAGCAGTGTAACCGGGACTAGGGGCGAGCAGTACTTC. It yields the protein CASSVTGTRGEQYF.

The chain is built from TRBV11-2 and TRBJ2-3, with 7 nucleotides matching TRBD1. The germline CDR1 and CDR2 sequences are SGHAT and FQNNGV. The CDR3 has 16 residues. Germline trimming cut 5 bases from V and 7 bases from J; bases unmatched to any gene: 15. In DNA form, the CDR3 reads TGTGCCAGCAGCACCACAGGGGTCGCCAGTCCGAATACGCAGTATTTT. As protein: CASSTTGVASPNTQYF.

V usage is TRBV7-2 and J usage is TRBJ2-1, with 15 bases aligning to TRBD2. The CDR3 has 18 residues. Germline-derived CDR1 and CDR2 are SGHTA and FQGNSA. Germline trimming cut 0 bases from V and 7 bases from J; bases unmatched to any gene: 7. The CDR3 DNA reads as TGTGCCAGCAGCTTAGCTTTTTCCGGACTAGCGGGAGGGAATGAGCAGTTCTTC. Encoded protein: CASSLAFSGLAGGNEQFF.

V gene TRBV7-2 combines with J gene TRBJ2-1, with D unresolved. Trimming shortened V by 5 bases and J by 9 bases, and 11 bases separated the two germline ends. The germline V gene encodes CDR1 SGHTA and CDR2 FQGNSA. This CDR3 has 12 residues. The CDR3 sequence is CASSPQLFEQFF. The DNA of the CDR3 is TGTGCCAGCAGCCCTCAGTTGTTTGAGCAGTTCTTC.

The chain carries TRBV24-1 and TRBJ2-7, with unresolved D. Germline V gives CDR1 KGHDR, CDR2 SFDVKD. V lost 6 bases to trimming and J lost 0 bases, with 8 bases between them. CDR3 length: 13 residues. CDR3 region: CATSMWSSYEQYF. In DNA, the CDR3 is TGTGCCACCAGTATGTGGAGCTCCTACGAGCAGTACTTC.

This chain joins TRBV28 and TRBJ1-1; D remains ambiguous. Germline CDR1 and CDR2: MDHEN and SYDVKM. The CDR3 length is 13 residues. V was clipped by 5 bases and J by 0 bases, with 7 bases between them. The CDR3 DNA is TGTGCCAGCAGTCTGTCTGTGAACACTGAAGCTTTCTTT. Its protein product is CASSLSVNTEAFF.

This sequence joins TRBV6-5 and TRBJ2-3; TRBD2 agrees at 14 bases. Germline trimming cut 5 bases from V and 8 bases from J; bases unmatched to any gene: 6. CDR3 length: 15 amino acids. Germline loops: CDR1 MNHEY, CDR2 SVGAGI. In DNA form, the CDR3 reads TGTGCCAGCAGTCCCGGGACTAGCGGGAGAGGTACGCAGTATTTT. Residues: CASSPGTSGRGTQYF.

The chain couples TRBV18 to TRBJ2-2; D not certain. Germline V lookup: CDR1 KGHSH, CDR2 LQKENI. This CDR3 spans 14 amino acids. Trimming shortened V by 4 bases and J by 1 base, and 7 bases separated the two germline ends. The CDR3 coding sequence is TGTGCCAGCTCACAACAATTGAACACCGGGGAGCTGTTTTTT. It is translated as CASSQQLNTGELFF.

The V and J genes are TRBV2 and TRBJ2-7; tentative D call: TRBD2 (6 bases). V lost 4 bases and J lost 2, with 12 bases in between. The germline CDR1 and CDR2 sequences are SNHLY and FYNNEI. This CDR3 is 14 amino acids long. The CDR3 DNA reads as TGTGCCAGCAGTGGTGGGAGGATAGCCTACGAGCAGTACTTC. Its protein is CASSGGRIAYEQYF. Filled out from reference TRBV2 and TRBJ2-7, the complete variable domain reads EPEVTQTPSHQVTQMGQEVILRCVPISNHLYFYWYRQILGQKVEFLVSFYNNEISEKSEIFDDQFSVERPDGSNFTLKIRSTKLEDSAMYFCASSGGRIAYEQYFGPGTRLTVT.